This T cell receptor beta chain is from a study of T cell responses to AZD1222 COVID-19 vaccine. General study findings and limits: Regions 160-218 and 743-854 held dominance among vaccine-associated CD4 TCRs, which spanned spike. Most donors were white British and more were female, and clonal diversity was possibly underestimated. Within unmutated variant regions lay the reported targets of nearly half of spike-specific TCRs.

V lost 3 bases, J lost 10 bases, and 4 bases stayed unmatched. Germline-derived CDR1 and CDR2 are LGHDT and YNNKEL (reference sequence). The CDR3 is 14 amino acids. The protocol was immunoSEQ multiplex PCR, while the TCRdb copy is restricted to in-frame clones and leaves out a portion. The data show tens of thousands of clones, over 75% seen once. On this clone itself: No antigen is known for it.

The sequence came from an adult in good health. V gene TRBV3-1 (or the pseudogene TRBV3-2) combines with J gene TRBJ1-6; 9 bases agree with TRBD1. The sequenced sample was peripheral blood, obtained on day 0 of AZD1222 vaccination. The CDR3 spells CASSQGTGKSPLHF. The CDR3 DNA is TGTGCCAGCAGCCAGGGGACAGGGAAATCACCCCTCCACTTT.